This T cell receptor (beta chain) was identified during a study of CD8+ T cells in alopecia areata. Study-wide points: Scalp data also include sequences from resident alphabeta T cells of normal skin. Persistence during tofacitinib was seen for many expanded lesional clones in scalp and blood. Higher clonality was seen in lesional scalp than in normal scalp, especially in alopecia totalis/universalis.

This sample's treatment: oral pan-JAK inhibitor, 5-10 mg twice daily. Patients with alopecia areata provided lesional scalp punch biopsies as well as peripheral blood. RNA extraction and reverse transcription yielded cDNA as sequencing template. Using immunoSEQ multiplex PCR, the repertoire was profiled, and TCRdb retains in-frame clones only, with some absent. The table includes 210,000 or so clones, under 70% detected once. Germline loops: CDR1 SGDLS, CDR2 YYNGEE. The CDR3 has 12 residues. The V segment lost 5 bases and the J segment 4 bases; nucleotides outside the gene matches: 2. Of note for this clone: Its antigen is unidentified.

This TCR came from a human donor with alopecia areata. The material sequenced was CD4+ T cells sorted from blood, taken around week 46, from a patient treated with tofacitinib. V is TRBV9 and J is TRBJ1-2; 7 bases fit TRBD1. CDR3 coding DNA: TGTGCCAGCAGTACAGGGGCCTATGGCTACACCTTC. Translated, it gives CASSTGAYGYTF. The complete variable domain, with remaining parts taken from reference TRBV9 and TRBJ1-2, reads DSGVTQTPKHLITATGQRVTLRCSPRSGDLSVYWYQQSLDQGLQFLIQYYNGEERAKGNILERFSAQQFPDLHSELNLSSLELGDSALYFCASSTGAYGYTFGSGTRLTVV.